These 27 T cell receptor beta chains share one sample of origin, sequenced in a study of PD-L1 blockade in urothelial cancer. Here immunoSEQ multiplex PCR was the method, and the copy in TCRdb shows in-frame clones only, minus some. Counted here are some 80,000 clones, approximately 86% occurring once; the ten biggest clones make up around 5.3%. Sequenced material: PBMCs, taken around atezolizumab (anti-PD-L1) treatment. Receptor source: a woman aged 65 to 85 with urothelial cancer.

The V gene is TRBV5-6, the J gene TRBJ1-2; D call uncertain. Trimming cost V 5 bases and J 0 bases, with 14 bases left between them. The CDR3 has 15 residues. CDR1 and CDR2 (germline): SGHDT, YYEEEE. The chain's CDR3 is CASSRAPGSNYGYTF. CDR3 DNA: TGTGCCAGCAGTCGGGCCCCGGGGTCTAACTATGGCTACACCTTC.

This clone was counted once. The rearrangement joins TRBV4-2 to TRBJ2-3; 16 bases are a match to TRBD2. This CDR3 spans 18 amino acids. Germline V gene lookup returns CDR1 LGHNA and CDR2 YNFKEQ. V lost 4 bases, J lost 2 bases, and 6 bases stayed unmatched. This CDR3 reads CASSPGLAGGLNTDTQYF. DNA of the CDR3: TGTGCCAGCAGCCCGGGACTAGCGGGGGGGCTCAACACAGATACGCAGTATTTT.

The chain has TRBV9 and TRBJ1-1; D remains ambiguous. The CDR3 length is 14 residues. Trimming cost V 1 base and J 1 base, with 8 bases left between them. Germline V gene lookup returns CDR1 SGDLS and CDR2 YYNGEE. CDR3 residues: CASSVLAENTEAFF. As DNA, the CDR3 is TGTGCCAGCAGCGTATTGGCGGAGAACACTGAAGCTTTCTTT.

V gene TRBV5-1 combines with J gene TRBJ2-3, with TRBD2 matching over 9 bases. Germline CDR1 and CDR2: SGHRS and YFSETQ. This CDR3 is 15 amino acids long. The V segment lost 2 bases and the J segment 6 bases; nucleotides outside the gene matches: 7. CDR3 nucleotide sequence: TGCGCCAGCAGCTTTCGCGGGGGGGCCGGGGATACGCAGTATTTT. This translates into CASSFRGGAGDTQYF.

The V call is TRBV7-3, the J call TRBJ2-1; the D is unclear. The CDR3 consists of 15 residues. Germline assignment: CDR1 SGHTA and CDR2 FQGTGA. V lost 5 bases, J lost 0 bases, and 11 bases lay in between. The CDR3 region has the DNA TGTGCCAGCAGCACAGACCAGAGCTCCTACAATGAGCAGTTCTTC. It is translated as CASSTDQSSYNEQFF.

The chain employs TRBV28 and TRBJ1-3; 7 bases are a match to TRBD1. The germline CDR1 and CDR2 sequences are MDHEN and SYDVKM. The CDR3 runs to 19 residues. The V and J ends lost 3 bases and 1 base, in that order; junction bases with no gene match: 15. The CDR3 region has the DNA TGTGCCAGCAGTTTGGCTCTCAGGGGGACCTTTTTATCTGGAAACACCATATATTTT. Its protein product is CASSLALRGTFLSGNTIYF.

The chain has TRBV29-1 and TRBJ1-2; TRBD1 matches at 7 bases. Losses at the gene ends were 8 bases for V and 4 bases for J; bases not matched to a gene: 10. The germline CDR1 and CDR2 sequences are SQVTM and ANQGSEA. The CDR3 has 13 residues. In DNA, the CDR3 is TGCAGCACAGACAGGGATTCGGGCTATGGCTACACCTTC. Translation gives CSTDRDSGYGYTF.

The chain uses TRBV19 and TRBJ2-7, with D maybe TRBD2 (5 bases). CDR3 length: 14 amino acids. Trimming left V 4 bases short and J 0 bases short, with 10 bases between. The germline gives CDR1 LNHDA, CDR2 SQIVND (reference sequence). Here the CDR3 DNA reads TGTGCCAGTAGTAGTGGGAGCTTCTCCTACGAGCAGTACTTC. Amino acid sequence: CASSSGSFSYEQYF.

This clone was picked up one time. The chain couples TRBV19 to TRBJ1-3; D ambiguous. Trimming cost V 3 bases and J 1 base, with 10 bases left between them. The CDR3 length is 15 residues. The germline gives CDR1 LNHDA, CDR2 SQIVND (reference sequence). In DNA, the CDR3 is TGTGCCAGTAGTATCTCCTACGCGTCTGGAAACACCATATATTTT. It specifies CASSISYASGNTIYF.

The V call is TRBV7-2, the J call TRBJ2-7; maybe TRBD1 (6 bases). This CDR3 is built from 13 residues. Germline V lookup: CDR1 SGHTA, CDR2 FQGNSA. The V gene lost 3 bases and the J gene lost 1 base, with 7 bases spanning the gap. The CDR3 loop reads CASSFGQSYEQYF. CDR3 bases: TGTGCCAGCAGCTTTGGACAGTCCTACGAGCAGTACTTC. The variable domain in full, completed from reference TRBV7-2 and TRBJ2-7, reads GAGVSQSPSNKVTEKGKDVELRCDPISGHTALYWYRQSLGQGLEFLIYFQGNSAPDKSGLPSDRFSAERTGGSVSTLTIQRTQQEDSAVYLCASSFGQSYEQYFGPGTRLTVT.

The genes are TRBV2 and TRBJ2-7; weak D call: TRBD2 (5 bases). Germline assignment: CDR1 SNHLY and CDR2 FYNNEI. V gave up 7 bases and J gave up 2 bases, with 18 bases separating them. The CDR3 is 15 residues long. This CDR3 reads CASILDSTPTYEQYF. CDR3 sequence (DNA): TGTGCCAGCATCCTGGACTCAACTCCAACCTACGAGCAGTACTTC.

This rearrangement joins TRBV7-8 to TRBJ2-7; D possibly corresponds to TRBD1 (6 bases). This CDR3 comprises 14 residues. Trimming cost V 4 bases and J 4 bases, with 14 bases left between them. Germline CDR1 SGHVS, CDR2 FQNEAQ. The CDR3 sequence is CASSSQQGSYEQYF. CDR3 nucleotide sequence: TGTGCCAGCAGCTCCCAACAGGGATCTTACGAGCAGTACTTC.

This clone was counted between two and nine times. The chain uses TRBV2 and TRBJ1-5; a weak D match, TRBD1 (6 bases). The CDR3 consists of 19 residues. The V end was cut by 4 bases, the J end by 1 base, with 23 bases between. Germline-derived CDR1 and CDR2 are SNHLY and FYNNEI. The CDR3 DNA reads as TGTGCCAGCAGTGGCCCTTCGCCAATTACAGGGAAAAGCAATCAGCCCCAGCATTTT. Residues: CASSGPSPITGKSNQPQHF.

The V and J genes are TRBV5-1 and TRBJ2-3; 8 bases fit TRBD2. Germline lookup yields CDR1 SGHRS and CDR2 YFSETQ. The trim removed 2 bases at V and 2 bases at J, leaving 7 bases unmatched. CDR3 length equals 16 residues. The CDR3 region has the DNA TGCGCCAGCAGCTTCCAAGGGACTAGAGACACAGATACGCAGTATTTT. The encoded protein is CASSFQGTRDTDTQYF.

The V call is TRBV7-2, the J call TRBJ1-4, with TRBD1 matching 10 bases. This CDR3 is built from 14 residues. Trimming cost V 2 bases and J 10 bases; bases outside gene matches: 4. The germline V gene has CDR1 SGHTA and CDR2 FQGNSA. CDR3 protein: CASSLSRTGGKLFF. As DNA, the CDR3 is TGTGCCAGCAGCTTATCGAGGACAGGGGGAAAACTGTTTTTT.

The rearrangement uses TRBV28 and TRBJ1-2; the match to TRBD1 covers 8 bases. In germline, CDR1 is MDHEN, CDR2 SYDVKM. This CDR3 comprises 17 residues. Trimming removed 6 bases from V and 8 bases from J; junction bases left unmatched: 20. The CDR3 is CASSPDPGQVRFGGYTF. The CDR3 DNA reads as TGTGCCAGCAGCCCAGATCCGGGACAGGTCAGGTTCGGGGGCTACACCTTC.

The V gene is TRBV2, the J gene TRBJ2-7, with D possibly matching TRBD1 (6 bases). V was cut by 3 bases and J by 3 bases, with 21 bases left in between. The germline gives CDR1 SNHLY, CDR2 FYNNEI. The CDR3 is 17 residues long. This CDR3 reads CASSDIPWTVVGYEQYF. The CDR3 DNA reads as TGTGCCAGCAGTGATATCCCCTGGACAGTTGTGGGCTACGAGCAGTACTTC.

The chain uses TRBV4-2 and TRBJ2-3, with D possibly TRBD1 on 5 matching bases. The germline V and J ends were trimmed by 3 bases and 2 bases, with 9 bases remaining between them. The germline V gene has CDR1 LGHNA and CDR2 YNFKEQ. This CDR3 has 14 residues. Here the CDR3 DNA reads TGTGCCAGCAGCCAGGGGCTATACACAGATACGCAGTATTTT. Translated, it gives CASSQGLYTDTQYF.

The chain is built from TRBV10-1 and TRBJ1-1; 8 positions match TRBD1. V shed 3 bases, J shed 5 bases, and the junction held 14 bases outside the gene matches. The CDR3 consists of 17 residues. CDR1 is WNHNN and CDR2 is SYGVQD in the germline V gene (reference sequence). Here the CDR3 reads CASSDGFGRGPKTEAFF. The CDR3, as DNA: TGCGCCAGCAGTGATGGGTTTGGCAGGGGGCCGAAAACTGAAGCTTTCTTT.

This chain connects TRBV7-8 to TRBJ2-7; 7 bases agree with TRBD2. Per germline, CDR1 SGHVS and CDR2 FQNEAQ. The CDR3 totals 15 residues. Trimming cost V 2 bases and J 1 base; bases outside gene matches: 5. CDR3 coding DNA: TGTGCCAGCAGCTTATGGGGGGGATTGTCCTACGAGCAGTACTTC. Translating gives CASSLWGGLSYEQYF.

This chain uses TRBV5-1 with TRBJ1-1; D remains ambiguous. From germline, CDR1 is SGHRS and CDR2 YFSETQ. The CDR3 is 15 amino acids. The germline V and J ends were trimmed by 0 bases and 1 base, with 10 bases remaining between them. This chain's CDR3 is CASSLASGRNTEAFF. The CDR3 DNA reads as TGCGCCAGCAGCTTGGCCAGTGGGAGGAACACTGAAGCTTTCTTT. The full variable domain, completed using reference TRBV5-1 and TRBJ1-1, is KAGVTQTPRYLIKTRGQQVTLSCSPISGHRSVSWYQQTPGQGLQFLFEYFSETQRNKGNFPGRFSGRQFSNSRSEMNVSTLELGDSALYLCASSLASGRNTEAFFGQGTRLTVV.

The genes are TRBV9 and TRBJ2-3; 11 bases align to TRBD2. The CDR3 sequence is 18 residues long. From germline, CDR1 is SGDLS and CDR2 YYNGEE. The junction had 10 bases not matched to a gene; V was cut back by 2 bases and J by 2 bases. DNA of the CDR3: TGTGCCAGCAGCGTTACACGTCTAGCGGGGGGTGCCACAGATACGCAGTATTTT. Protein sequence: CASSVTRLAGGATDTQYF.

The rearrangement joins TRBV4-3 to TRBJ1-1; tentative D call: TRBD1 (6 bases). The germline V and J ends were trimmed by 1 base and 0 bases, with 6 bases remaining between them. The CDR3 length is 14 residues. The germline CDR1 and CDR2 sequences are LGHNA and YSLEER. CDR3 DNA sequence: TGCGCCAGCAGCCAAGGACAGGTGAACACTGAAGCTTTCTTT. It codes for CASSQGQVNTEAFF.

V usage is TRBV30 and J usage is TRBJ1-1; D remains ambiguous. Trimming removed 2 bases at V and 7 bases at J, with 11 bases between. The CDR3 totals 12 residues. Per the germline V gene, CDR1 is GTSNPN and CDR2 is SVGIG (reference sequence). CDR3: CAWSPSGSEAFF. CDR3 bases: TGTGCCTGGAGTCCAAGTGGTAGTGAAGCTTTCTTT.

This chain connects TRBV11-2 to TRBJ2-5; D is undetermined. This CDR3 contains 15 residues. With 1 base removed from V and 1 base from J, the gap between germline ends came to 10 bases. Germline values: CDR1 SGHAT, CDR2 FQNNGV. In nucleotides, the CDR3 is TGTGCCAGCAGCTTAGCGTCCCAGCGCCAAGAGACCCAGTACTTC. Translating gives CASSLASQRQETQYF.

The chain links TRBV2 to TRBJ1-2; TRBD1 matches 7 bases. This CDR3 region has 15 residues. CDR1 is SNHLY, CDR2 FYNNEI, per germline. J lost 0 bases, V lost 0 bases, and 1 base had no gene match. The CDR3 protein is CASSEAQGANYGYTF. In DNA, the CDR3 is TGTGCCAGCAGTGAAGCGCAGGGGGCTAACTATGGCTACACCTTC.

This clone has ten or more counts. The chain carries TRBV7-2 and TRBJ2-6; D gene uncertain. Deletions cut 4 bases from V and 2 bases from J, with 15 bases between. The germline V gene encodes CDR1 SGHTA and CDR2 FQGNSA. CDR3 size: 17 residues. The CDR3 spells CASSSGESLAGANVLTF. The CDR3 region has the DNA TGTGCCAGCAGCTCTGGAGAAAGCTTGGCTGGGGCCAACGTCCTGACTTTC. Filled out from reference TRBV7-2 and TRBJ2-6, the complete variable domain reads GAGVSQSPSNKVTEKGKDVELRCDPISGHTALYWYRQSLGQGLEFLIYFQGNSAPDKSGLPSDRFSAERTGGSVSTLTIQRTQQEDSAVYLCASSSGESLAGANVLTFGAGSRLTVL.